Presented here are 18 T cell receptor beta chains from one specimen sequenced in a study of CD8 T cells in Susac syndrome. RNA amounts of 0.5 to 1 ug underwent reverse transcription with random hexamers. MiXCR, run by TCRdb on the immunoSEQ multiplex PCR reads, gives a single entry per CDR3 protein. Of approximately 190,000 distinct CDR3 sequences in the sample, 90% to 96% were seen once. Specimen: CD4+ T cells from PBMCs. Source of these receptors: a human donor with Susac syndrome.

The chain employs TRBV19 and TRBJ1-2, with a weak D call TRBD1 (5 bases). Deletions cut 7 bases from V and 0 bases from J, with 9 bases between. The V gene's germline CDR1 is LNHDA and CDR2 SQIVND (reference sequence). CDR3 length equals 13 residues. The CDR3 loop is CASTRGANYGYTF. The CDR3 nucleotides read TGTGCCAGTACAAGGGGAGCTAACTATGGCTACACCTTC.

J is TRBJ2-4 and V is TRBV12-3 or TRBV12-4; D tentatively reads TRBD1 or TRBD2 (6 bases each). This CDR3 has 14 residues. V lost 2 bases to trimming and J lost 6 bases, with 11 bases between them. In DNA form, the CDR3 reads TGTGCCAGCAGTTTAAGGGGGGCCCTAAACATTCAGTACTTC. Translated: CASSLRGALNIQYF.

This chain's CDR3 is CASRLSTAQYF. For the CDR3, the DNA is TGCGCCAGCAGACTCTCAACGGCGCAGTATTTT. The chain uses TRBV5-1 and TRBJ2-3; D gene unclear. The CDR3 runs to 11 residues. CDR1 and CDR2 from the germline V gene are SGHRS and YFSETQ. The germline V and J ends were trimmed by 5 bases and 10 bases, with 11 bases remaining between them.

This clonotype was found once. This chain uses TRBV18 with TRBJ1-6; 7 bases are shared with TRBD1. The germline V gene has CDR1 KGHSH and CDR2 LQKENI. The CDR3 is 14 amino acids. With V trimmed by 9 bases and J by 5 bases, 7 bases remained unmatched. CDR3 residues: CASSGGTDNSPLHF. The CDR3 DNA is TGTGCCAGTTCAGGGGGGACAGATAATTCACCCCTCCACTTT.

The chain uses TRBV15 and TRBJ2-3; the match to TRBD1 covers 9 bases. This CDR3 is 15 amino acids long. V was pared by 3 bases and J by 2 bases, with 3 bases of the junction left unmatched. The germline V gene has CDR1 LNHNV and CDR2 YYDKDF (reference sequence). CDR3 amino acids: CATSSGTGPTDTQYF. CDR3 DNA sequence: TGTGCCACCAGCAGTGGGACAGGGCCCACAGATACGCAGTATTTT. Based on the CDR3 plus reference TRBV15 and TRBJ2-3, the full variable domain is DAMVIQNPRYQVTQFGKPVTLSCSQTLNHNVMYWYQQKSSQAPKLLFHYYDKDFNNEADTPDNFQSRRPNTSFCFLDIRSPGLGDTAMYLCATSSGTGPTDTQYFGPGTRLTVL.

The genes are TRBV19 and TRBJ2-4; weak D call: TRBD2 (6 bases). Looked up from germline, CDR1 is LNHDA and CDR2 is SQIVND (reference sequence). Trimming removed 5 bases at V and 11 bases at J, with 16 bases between. This CDR3 spans 13 amino acids. This chain's CDR3 is CASSLSRESFQYF. The CDR3 DNA is TGTGCCAGTAGTTTATCACGGGAGTCATTTCAGTACTTC.

This clonotype was recorded only once. The CDR3 DNA follows: TGCAGTGCTACCAGACAGCAATTGGGTTATGGCTACACCTTC. This encodes CSATRQQLGYGYTF. The chain uses TRBV20-1 and TRBJ1-2, with D possibly being TRBD1 (5 bases). Trimming took 4 bases from V and 5 from J, leaving 17 bases between them. This CDR3 has 14 residues. In germline, CDR1 is DFQATT, CDR2 SNEGSKA (reference sequence).

The rearrangement joins TRBV30 to TRBJ2-7, with 10 bases that match TRBD1. The CDR3 has 14 amino acids. Trimming at V came to 1 base and at J to 3 bases, leaving 3 bases not matched to a gene. Per the germline V gene, CDR1 is GTSNPN and CDR2 is SVGIG (reference sequence). This CDR3 reads CAWSADRGVYEQYF. For the CDR3, the DNA is TGTGCCTGGAGTGCGGACAGGGGGGTCTACGAGCAGTACTTC.

V gene TRBV3-1 combines with J gene TRBJ2-7; 8 nucleotides agree with TRBD1. Trimming cost V 8 bases and J 0 bases; bases outside gene matches: 3. Germline assignment: CDR1 LGHDT and CDR2 YNNKEL (reference sequence). The CDR3 runs to 13 residues. DNA of the CDR3: TGTGCCAGCGGACAGGGCAGCTCCTACGAGCAGTACTTC. Residues: CASGQGSSYEQYF.

This clonotype has a single count. The chain employs TRBV3-1 and TRBJ1-2, with D perhaps TRBD1 (6 bases). Germline CDR1 and CDR2: LGHDT and YNNKEL (reference sequence). This CDR3 spans 12 amino acids. V was cut by 0 bases and J by 12 bases, with 11 bases left in between. In DNA, the CDR3 is TGTGCCAGCAGCCAAGAGGGGGGCCACCACACCTTC. Translating it yields CASSQEGGHHTF.

The rearrangement links TRBV5-4 to TRBJ2-5; D possibly corresponds to TRBD2 (6 bases). Trimming shortened V by 6 bases and J by 1 base, and 10 bases separated the two germline ends. CDR1 and CDR2 (germline): SGHNT, YYREEE (reference sequence). The CDR3 contains 13 residues. As DNA, the CDR3 is TGTGCCAGCATGCAGGGAGGCCAAGAGACCCAGTACTTC. Its protein is CASMQGGQETQYF.

The V and J genes are TRBV15 and TRBJ1-4; D gene ambiguous. The ends were cut back, 0 bases at V and 8 bases at J, with 10 bases in the middle. Germline V gene data show CDR1 as LNHNV and CDR2 as YYDKDF (reference sequence). The CDR3 consists of 14 residues. CDR3: CATSREGTEEKLFF. CDR3 nucleotides: TGTGCCACCAGCAGAGAAGGAACAGAGGAAAAACTGTTTTTT.

This clonotype was observed a single time. This rearrangement joins TRBV20-1 to TRBJ2-5; tentatively, D is TRBD1 (6 bases). The V gene's germline CDR1 is DFQATT and CDR2 SNEGSKA (reference sequence). CDR3 length equals 14 residues. V dropped 1 base and J dropped 4 bases, with 13 bases sitting between them. CDR3 sequence (DNA): TGCAGTGCTAGAGTACAGGGTGGAGGAGAGACCCAGTACTTC. The encoded protein is CSARVQGGGETQYF.

The chain has TRBV21-1 and TRBJ1-2; TRBD1, as called in the table, went unchecked against the DNA. TRBV21-1 is assigned pseudogene status. CDR3 length equals 12 residues. This CDR3 reads CASSSTGDGYTF. The CDR3 DNA follows: TGTGCCAGCAGCAGTACAGGGGATGGCTACACCTTC.

This chain links TRBV9 with TRBJ1-6; 10 bases map to TRBD1. The CDR3 is 16 amino acids. The J segment lost 5 bases and the V segment lost 4 bases, leaving 6 bases of the junction unmatched. Germline-derived CDR1 and CDR2 are SGDLS and YYNGEE. This CDR3 reads CASSFGQGGDNSPLHF. CDR3 DNA sequence: TGTGCCAGCAGCTTCGGACAGGGGGGAGATAATTCACCCCTCCACTTT.

This chain links TRBV6-5 with TRBJ2-5, with D maybe TRBD2 (6 bases). The CDR3 loop spans 12 amino acids. The germline V and J ends were trimmed by 6 bases and 5 bases, with 10 bases remaining between them. The germline CDR1 and CDR2 sequences are MNHEY and SVGAGI. This CDR3 reads CASRSSDETQYF. The CDR3 nucleotides are TGTGCCAGCAGATCTAGCGACGAGACCCAGTACTTC.

V gene TRBV18 combines with J gene TRBJ2-1, with TRBD1 matching over 8 bases. V was pared by 5 bases and J by 2 bases, with 5 bases of the junction left unmatched. The CDR3 consists of 15 residues. CDR1 and CDR2 from the germline V gene are KGHSH and LQKENI. The CDR3 region is CASSGGQATYNEQFF. For the CDR3, the DNA is TGTGCCAGCTCAGGGGGACAGGCCACCTACAATGAGCAGTTCTTC. Using reference TRBV18 and TRBJ2-1 for the parts outside the CDR3, the full variable domain is NAGVMQNPRHLVRRRGQEARLRCSPMKGHSHVYWYRQLPEEGLKFMVYLQKENIIDESGMPKERFSAEFPKEGPSILRIQQVVRGDSAAYFCASSGGQATYNEQFFGPGTRLTVL.

The chain couples TRBV6-6 to TRBJ1-6, with 7 bases that match TRBD1. The junction had 7 bases not matched to a gene; V was cut back by 4 bases and J by 7 bases. This CDR3 comprises 15 residues. Germline loops: CDR1 MNHNY, CDR2 SVGAGI (reference sequence). The CDR3 sequence: CASSSPRQGNSPLHF. As DNA, the CDR3 is TGTGCCAGCAGTTCCCCCAGACAGGGAAATTCACCCCTCCACTTT.